This TCR beta chain was profiled in a study of T cells expressing NK-cell markers. Background on the study: Cells sorted as CD3+CD56+NKG2C+, CD3+CD56+NKG2C- and CD3+CD56-NKG2C+ T cells supplied the TCR beta repertoires. Seven of the eight sequenced donors were HCMV-seropositive; one was seronegative. Whole-study findings and limits: Dominance of the CD3+CD56-NKG2C+ fraction by these clonotypes also held in a few donors.

As the method of synthesis, 5'RACE template switching with UMIs yielded TCR beta cDNA. Using the 5' RACE reads, TCRdb records one entry per CDR3 protein without DNA. This sample carries hundreds of thousands of distinct CDR3 sequences, with about 4.2% going to the ten biggest clones. A remark on this clonotype: Its antigen is undetermined.

Germline values: CDR1 LGHDT, CDR2 YNNKEL (reference sequence). This CDR3 is built from 19 residues. This chain uses TRBV3-1 with TRBJ2-4; no DNA is available, so the TRBD2 call from TCRdb remains unchecked. The sequenced sample was blood T cells: a sorted CD56 or NKG2C T cell subset, CD4+ or CD8+ T cells, or bulk PBMC T cells (not recorded which). The receptor was derived from a woman between 18 and 75 years old in good health. The chain's CDR3 is CASSQDLGGGKLAKNIQYF.